Detailed here is one TCR beta chain. It has no known antigen specificity. Base-call qualities are not available, and no considerably larger clone is one nucleotide away. The CDR3 covers 15 residues, taking in both the cysteine and the phenylalanine. Only the CDR3 DNA is retained, 45 bases long and in frame from the first base. The germline V gene supplies CDR1 SGHRS and CDR2 YFSETQ. V trim: 4 bases; J trim: 3 bases; unmatched bases: 5. All of the isolated RNA was reverse transcribed with the High Capacity cDNA Reverse Transcription Kit, so expressed TCRB transcripts were sequenced. Deep immunoSEQ sequencing was applied to naive, central memory and regulatory T cell samples, giving an average of about 3.57 million total reads per sample. Sorted cells were lysed in RLT buffer and RNA was extracted with DNase-treated RNeasy Micro or Mini kits, depending on cell number. To prevent cross-contamination, each cell subset was processed individually, whereas patient and healthy donor samples were processed jointly. The immunoSEQ multiplex PCR was used to amplify TCRB sequences from cDNA, generating 87-bp fragments that spanned the CDR3 region. The amplicons were sequenced using the Illumina HiSeq platform. As for how the authors treated the data: Synthetic template baselines were used to correct PCR bias computationally, reads within Hamming distance 2 were collapsed together, and singletons that could not be merged were discarded. By aligning reads against IMGT, V, D and J genes, CDR3 length, and insertions or deletions at six rearrangement sites were assigned. Within each subset, clonotype counts were normalized to sorted cell number, and only after that were true diversity and Gini coefficients computed with the tcR R package. The overlap coefficient, calculated on TCRB nucleotide sequences, was used to measure repertoire sharing. Out-of-frame TCRB sequences from naive cells were analyzed to stand in for the pre-selection repertoire. TCRdb stores this immuneACCESS table with in-frame sequences only. Part of the clones is absent; in the studies checked, under half of the shortfall reflects unresolved V genes, and no reason is known for the rest. V, J and clone size derive from that table, while D and trimming were established from the DNA sequence. This sample comprises hundreds of thousands of clones, around 12% of them detected only once. 0.008% to 0.011% of the sample lies in the top ten.

These data belong to a study of beta chain features in type 1 diabetes (dated by TCRdb to the late 2010s). At the level of the whole study: Patients and healthy donors did not differ in mean age, gender distribution, total cell number or subset yield. A total of about 100,000,000 sorted cells were examined across all samples, and RNA yield correlated strongly with the number of cells per subset. The study compared TCRB repertoires of sorted circulating CD4+ T cell subsets between recently diagnosed type 1 diabetes patients and matched healthy donors. Naive and central memory subsets were obtained from all 30 or so donors, but regulatory and stem cell-like memory subsets were isolated from only 8 patients and roughly eight healthy donors. Broader findings and caveats from the paper: Naive, central memory and regulatory TCRB repertoires appeared to be more alike among patients than among healthy donors. Sequencing cDNA rather than genomic DNA could over-represent highly expressing activated cells, although activation and CD3 levels did not differ between groups. PCR may preferentially amplify shorter templates, but because patient and control samples were amplified and corrected together, any resulting skew would affect both groups equally. Type 1 diabetes patients showed a moderate but significant shortening of TCRB CDR3 length in all four CD4+ subsets. At VDJ recombination sites, patients with type 1 diabetes made fewer insertions and deleted more nucleotides, a pattern implying thymic rearrangement abnormalities. Only small numbers of individuals were included in the HLA sub-analyses, which left unresolved whether HLA type had any influence on TCRB rearrangement.

Each donor gave one peripheral blood draw, about 100 mL on average, collected into heparinised tubes. Using a panel that included CD45RO, CCR7, CD25, CD127, CD95 and CD27, naive, central memory, regulatory and stem cell-like memory CD4+ T cells were sorted on a BD FACSAria II. All sorted populations exceeded 95% purity. Right away, PBMCs were isolated by Lymphoprep density gradient centrifugation and were stained directly, with no culture step. To minimize batch effects, samples were stained and sorted in pairs, one healthy donor with one patient per experiment. Specimen: naive CD4+ T cells from blood. In the paper's terms, the cell subset or site label means: true naive CD4+ T cells. The chain is assembled from TRBV5-1 and TRBJ2-2, and TRBD2 aligns with 8 junction nucleotides. The receptor comes from a woman aged 18-29 years with type 1 diabetes. The nucleotide sequence reads as follows: TGCGCCAGCAGCGAGCGGGGGACTTACACCGGGGAGCTGTTTTTT. Protein translation: CASSERGTYTGELFF.